Below are 26 T cell receptor beta chains sequenced from a single sample in a study of OX40 agonist ivuxolimab in advanced cancers. TCRdb's copy holds only in-frame clones and misses some; the assay was immunoSEQ multiplex PCR. The sample lists about 91,000 clones; around 87% were seen once. The sample was CD4+ or CD8+ T cells sorted from blood, taken in a trial of the OX40 agonist ivuxolimab. Every receptor here comes from an adult with an advanced solid tumor such as melanoma, head and neck, liver or kidney cancer.

The chain carries TRBV5-4 and TRBJ2-2; 10 nucleotides match TRBD2. CDR1 SGHNT and CDR2 YYREEE come from the germline V gene (reference sequence). This CDR3 spans 14 amino acids. V trimming: 4 bases; J trimming: 4 bases; junction bases outside the gene matches: 1. This chain's CDR3 is CASSRLAGTGELFF. As DNA, the CDR3 is TGTGCCAGCAGCCGACTAGCGGGCACCGGGGAGCTGTTTTTT. Full variable domain (outside the CDR3, taken from reference TRBV5-4 and TRBJ2-2): ETGVTQSPTHLIKTRGQQVTLRCSSQSGHNTVSWYQQALGQGPQFIFQYYREEENGRGNFPPRFSGLQFPNYSSELNVNALELDDSALYLCASSRLAGTGELFFGEGSRLTVL.

The chain couples TRBV11-3 to TRBJ2-3; 11 bases line up with TRBD2. The V gene's germline CDR1 is SGHNT and CDR2 YENEEA. This CDR3 region has 16 residues. V lost 4 bases, J lost 1 base, and 4 bases stayed unmatched. The CDR3 DNA reads TGTGCCAGCAGCTCTACTAGCGGGAGTGGCACAGATACGCAGTATTTT. Its protein product is CASSSTSGSGTDTQYF.

This rearrangement joins TRBV19 to TRBJ1-1, with D tentatively TRBD1 (5 bases). This CDR3 has 15 residues. Germline V gene sequence: CDR1 LNHDA, CDR2 SQIVND (reference sequence). The ends were cut back, 3 bases at V and 1 base at J, with 12 bases in the middle. The CDR3 sequence: CASSIGGGRNTEAFF. The CDR3 nucleotides read TGTGCCAGTAGTATCGGCGGGGGGAGGAACACTGAAGCTTTCTTT.

V gene TRBV18 combines with J gene TRBJ2-7, with 9 bases identical to TRBD2. Germline CDR1 is KGHSH and CDR2 is LQKENI. This CDR3 contains 15 residues. Trimming removed 1 base from V and 5 bases from J; junction bases left unmatched: 6. The CDR3 nucleotides are TGTGCCAGCTCACCACAGAGCGGGAGGCTCCACGAGCAGTACGTC. Its translation is CASSPQSGRLHEQYV.

The rearrangement links TRBV21-1 to TRBJ2-1; the DNA was not compared with TRBD1, the D call given in the table. TRBV21-1 is given as a pseudogene. The CDR3 sequence is 15 residues long. The CDR3: CASNTQRGHYNEQFF. CDR3 bases: TGTGCCAGCAATACCCAACGGGGACATTACAATGAGCAGTTCTTC.

V and J are TRBV6-1 and TRBJ1-5, with D uncertain. The germline gives CDR1 MNHNS, CDR2 SASEGT. The V end lost 6 bases, the J end lost 3 bases, and 12 bases lay between the germline ends. The CDR3 covers 14 residues. CDR3 sequence: CASRAELHNQPQHF. CDR3 DNA sequence: TGTGCCAGCAGGGCCGAGTTACACAATCAGCCCCAGCATTTT.

This clone showed up just once. The chain uses TRBV7-2 and TRBJ2-3, with 8 bases identical to TRBD2. The CDR3 consists of 15 residues. The V segment lost 2 bases and the J segment 1 base; nucleotides outside the gene matches: 2. Germline V gene sequence: CDR1 SGHTA, CDR2 FQGNSA. The CDR3 is CASSLIAGRTDTQYF. The DNA of the CDR3 is TGTGCCAGCAGCTTAATAGCGGGGCGCACAGATACGCAGTATTTT.

The chain has TRBV5-6 and TRBJ2-4; D assignment may be TRBD1 or TRBD2 (6 bases each). This CDR3 is built from 15 residues. CDR1 and CDR2 (germline): SGHDT, YYEEEE. With 4 bases removed from V and 0 bases from J, the gap between germline ends came to 11 bases. Here the CDR3 reads CASSPRGLAKNIQYF. CDR3 coding DNA: TGTGCCAGCAGCCCCAGGGGACTAGCCAAAAACATTCAGTACTTC.

The rearrangement links TRBV27 to TRBJ2-2; 14 bases are shared with TRBD2. Germline assignment: CDR1 MNHEY and CDR2 SMNVEV (reference sequence). CDR3 size: 20 residues. V was pared by 2 bases and J by 8 bases, with 16 bases of the junction left unmatched. The CDR3 is CASSLRAGGLAGVLAGELFF. The CDR3 DNA sequence: TGTGCCAGCAGTTTAAGGGCTGGGGGACTAGCGGGAGTCCTTGCTGGGGAGCTGTTTTTT.

V and J are TRBV9 and TRBJ2-7; 7 bases fit TRBD1. The V gene's germline CDR1 is SGDLS and CDR2 YYNGEE. Losses at the gene ends were 0 bases for V and 4 bases for J; bases not matched to a gene: 7. The CDR3 loop spans 15 amino acids. The CDR3 loop reads CASSVETGLGYEQYF. The DNA for the CDR3 is TGTGCCAGCAGCGTAGAGACAGGGCTGGGGTACGAGCAGTACTTC.

Only one count was recorded for this clone. The chain combines TRBV28 with TRBJ1-5, with 9 bases lining up with TRBD1. This CDR3 has 14 residues. Germline assignment: CDR1 MDHEN and CDR2 SYDVKM. The DNA of the CDR3 is TGTGGCGAACAGGGGGCTGGTAGCAATCAGCCCCAGCATTTT. Translation gives CGEQGAGSNQPQHF. Full variable domain (outside the CDR3, taken from reference TRBV28 and TRBJ1-5): DVKVTQSSRYLVKRTGEKVFLECVQDMDHENMFWYRQDPGLGLRLIYFSYDVKMKEKGDIPEGYSVSREKKERFSLILESASTNQTSMYLCGEQGAGSNQPQHFGDGTRLSIL.

The rearrangement joins TRBV29-1 to TRBJ2-1; D gene uncertain. There are 14 residues in the CDR3. Germline values: CDR1 SQVTM, CDR2 ANQGSEA. Trimming left V 6 bases short and J 0 bases short, with 12 bases between. The CDR3: CSVPTQSSYNEQFF. For the CDR3, the DNA is TGCAGCGTACCGACTCAGAGCTCCTACAATGAGCAGTTCTTC.

V gene TRBV11-2 combines with J gene TRBJ2-7; a possible D gene is TRBD1 (5 bases). The CDR3 runs 14 residues. The germline CDR1 and CDR2 sequences are SGHAT and FQNNGV. The germline V and J ends were trimmed by 1 base and 1 base, with 8 bases remaining between them. The CDR3 spells CASSLVQGSYEQYF. Written as DNA, the CDR3 is TGTGCCAGCAGCTTAGTGCAGGGTTCCTACGAGCAGTACTTC. Using reference TRBV11-2 and TRBJ2-7 for the parts outside the CDR3, the full variable domain is EAGVAQSPRYKIIEKRQSVAFWCNPISGHATLYWYQQILGQGPKLLIQFQNNGVVDDSQLPKDRFSAERLKGVDSTLKIQPAKLEDSAVYLCASSLVQGSYEQYFGPGTRLTVT.

The chain uses TRBV7-9 and TRBJ2-3; D remains ambiguous. The CDR3 extends over 12 amino acids. Germline CDR1 SEHNR, CDR2 FQNEAQ (reference sequence). The V end lost 4 bases, the J end lost 4 bases, and 6 bases lay between the germline ends. The DNA for the CDR3 is TGTGCCAGCAGCTCCGAGTCAGATACGCAGTATTTT. Protein product: CASSSESDTQYF.

The chain carries TRBV4-1 and TRBJ1-3, with D unresolved. The length of the CDR3 is 15 residues. Germline lookup yields CDR1 MGHRA and CDR2 YSYEKL. Trimming left V 1 base short and J 0 bases short, with 7 bases between. The DNA for the CDR3 is TGCGCCAGCAGCCAAGTTGGAGGCTCTGGAAACACCATATATTTT. This codes for CASSQVGGSGNTIYF.

This clone occurred a few times. This sequence joins TRBV7-8 and TRBJ2-7; D ambiguous. Between the trimmed V and J ends, which lost 4 bases and 2 bases, there was a span of 3 bases. Looked up from germline, CDR1 is SGHVS and CDR2 is FQNEAQ. CDR3 length: 11 residues. CDR3 protein: CASSYPYEQYF. For the CDR3, the DNA is TGTGCCAGCAGCTACCCCTACGAGCAGTACTTC.

The rearrangement uses TRBV5-8 and TRBJ2-5; 9 bases agree with TRBD2. V was pared by 1 base and J by 5 bases, with 12 bases of the junction left unmatched. CDR1 is SGHTS, CDR2 YDEGEE, per germline. The CDR3 covers 17 residues. In nucleotides, the CDR3 is TGTGCCAGCAGCTTGATCAAGGTAGCGGGAGTCCGGGAGACCCAGTACTTC. Amino acids: CASSLIKVAGVRETQYF. Complete variable domain (other parts from reference TRBV5-8 and TRBJ2-5): EAGVTQSPTHLIKTRGQQATLRCSPISGHTSVYWYQQALGLGLQFLLWYDEGEERNRGNFPPRFSGRQFPNYSSELNVNALELEDSALYLCASSLIKVAGVRETQYFGPGTRLLVL.

The V call is TRBV2, the J call TRBJ1-3; 10 positions agree with TRBD1. V shed 5 bases, J shed 4 bases, and the junction held 5 bases outside the gene matches. The CDR3 loop spans 15 amino acids. Germline V lookup: CDR1 SNHLY, CDR2 FYNNEI. The CDR3 is CASSPDRGLGNTIYF. The CDR3 DNA reads TGTGCCAGCAGTCCCGACAGGGGGCTAGGAAACACCATATATTTT.

The rearrangement uses TRBV27 and TRBJ1-1; TRBD1 matches 7 bases. Germline loops: CDR1 MNHEY, CDR2 SMNVEV (reference sequence). Trimming took 0 bases from V and 4 from J; bases not matched to a gene: 11. This CDR3 spans 17 amino acids. The CDR3 bases are TGTGCCAGCAGTTTATCCCACGGACCAGGGGGAGTCACTGAAGCTTTCTTT. Amino acid sequence: CASSLSHGPGGVTEAFF.

The chain has TRBV27 and TRBJ2-5; TRBD2 might be the D (5 bases). The germline CDR1 and CDR2 sequences are MNHEY and SMNVEV (reference sequence). Trimming took 2 bases from V and 3 from J, leaving 13 bases between them. CDR3 length equals 15 residues. The CDR3 spells CASSLRRAGEETQYF. The CDR3 DNA reads TGTGCCAGCAGTTTACGGCGGGCCGGGGAAGAGACCCAGTACTTC.

This chain uses TRBV5-8 with TRBJ2-1; possibly TRBD2 for D (5 bases). V was cut by 1 base and J by 15 bases, with 14 bases left in between. The CDR3 has 12 amino acids. The germline V gene has CDR1 SGHTS and CDR2 YDEGEE. CDR3 in DNA: TGTGCCAGCAGCTTGAGTCGGCGTCTAGCGTTCTTC. It codes for CASSLSRRLAFF.

This clone was picked up one time. The V call is TRBV19, the J call TRBJ2-1; 9 bases align to TRBD2. The CDR3 contains 15 residues. Germline V gene data show CDR1 as LNHDA and CDR2 as SQIVND (reference sequence). V shed 2 bases and J 7 bases; nucleotides not matched to a gene: 6. The DNA of the CDR3 is TGTGCCAGTAGTATAACGAGCGGGAGGTTAAATGAGCAGTTCTTC. Protein product: CASSITSGRLNEQFF.

Details on this clone: The same CDR3 also results from other DNA sequences found in this sample. The chain recombines TRBV7-9 with TRBJ2-5; tentatively, D is TRBD1 (6 bases). Germline V gives CDR1 SEHNR, CDR2 FQNEAQ (reference sequence). Trimming stripped 1 base from V and 2 bases from J, with 8 bases between. The CDR3 consists of 14 residues. The CDR3 is CASSLGTVQETQYF. The CDR3 DNA reads as TGTGCCAGCAGCTTAGGGACAGTTCAAGAGACCCAGTACTTC.

The rearrangement uses TRBV18 and TRBJ2-2; 8 nucleotides line up with TRBD2. Germline V CDR1 and CDR2: KGHSH, LQKENI. J was trimmed by 1 base and V by 4 bases; bases with no gene match: 2. CDR3 length: 15 amino acids. This chain's CDR3 is CASSRTSGNTGELFF. Here the CDR3 DNA reads TGTGCCAGCTCACGAACTAGCGGGAACACCGGGGAGCTGTTTTTT.

The chain combines TRBV7-8 with TRBJ1-5, with D perhaps TRBD1 (6 bases). The CDR3 loop spans 15 amino acids. The germline V and J ends were trimmed by 1 base and 7 bases, with 14 bases remaining between them. Germline CDR1 and CDR2: SGHVS and FQNEAQ. CDR3 sequence (DNA): TGTGCCAGCAGCTTAGTGGCAGGGGCGGGGCAGCCCCAGCATTTT. Translated: CASSLVAGAGQPQHF.

The rearrangement links TRBV21-1 to TRBJ1-5; the D call TRBD1 from the table was never checked on the DNA. TRBV21-1 is classified as a pseudogene. The CDR3 covers 17 residues. The CDR3 nucleotides read TGTGCCAGCAGCAAAGCCCCGGGACACAATAGCAATCAGCCCCAGCATTTT. Protein sequence: CASSKAPGHNSNQPQHF.